Sequencing of this T cell receptor beta chain was carried out in a study of beta chain features in type 1 diabetes. This CDR3 contains 14 residues. Losses at the gene ends were 4 bases for V and 5 bases for J; bases not matched to a gene: 1. CDR1 and CDR2 (germline): SGHDN, FVKESK. Turning to this clone: Its specificity is unknown.

Sequencing targeted expressed TCRB transcripts, as all isolated RNA had been reverse transcribed. Produced via immunoSEQ multiplex PCR; TCRdb's table is partial and in-frame only. The data contain about 350,000 clones, less than 20% of them singletons. Study findings and constraints: Using cDNA template may skew counts toward highly expressing activated cells. Insertion counts at VDJ junctions were lower in type 1 diabetes patients, who also showed more deletions there. The naive, central memory and Treg TCRB repertoires looked more alike in patients than they did in healthy donors.

The J gene is TRBJ1-4, the V gene TRBV14; 10 bases are a match to TRBD1. The sample consisted of naive CD4+ T cells from blood. This receptor was obtained from a woman aged 18-29 years in good health. The CDR3 loop reads CASSLGQGNEKLFF. CDR3 DNA sequence: TGTGCCAGCAGCCTGGGACAGGGGAATGAAAAACTGTTTTTT.